The present TCR beta chain was sequenced within a study of blood T cell repertoires in COVID-19. Repertoires were generated with immunoSEQ multiplex PCR, while TCRdb's copy carries only in-frame clones and drops some. This sample carries more than 60,000 clones, about 90% of them seen once, and the ten largest clones take around 5.3%. The V and J ends lost 3 bases and 2 bases respectively, with 8 bases between them. The CDR3 runs to 14 residues. From germline, CDR1 is LNHDA and CDR2 SQIVND (reference sequence). This clone was counted a few times. The clonotype originates from a middle-aged man with acute or convalescent COVID-19. Sequenced material: peripheral blood. This rearrangement joins TRBV19 to TRBJ1-5, with D unresolved. This chain's CDR3 is CASSMSRGNQPQHF. DNA of the CDR3: TGTGCCAGTAGTATGTCACGGGGCAATCAGCCCCAGCATTTT.